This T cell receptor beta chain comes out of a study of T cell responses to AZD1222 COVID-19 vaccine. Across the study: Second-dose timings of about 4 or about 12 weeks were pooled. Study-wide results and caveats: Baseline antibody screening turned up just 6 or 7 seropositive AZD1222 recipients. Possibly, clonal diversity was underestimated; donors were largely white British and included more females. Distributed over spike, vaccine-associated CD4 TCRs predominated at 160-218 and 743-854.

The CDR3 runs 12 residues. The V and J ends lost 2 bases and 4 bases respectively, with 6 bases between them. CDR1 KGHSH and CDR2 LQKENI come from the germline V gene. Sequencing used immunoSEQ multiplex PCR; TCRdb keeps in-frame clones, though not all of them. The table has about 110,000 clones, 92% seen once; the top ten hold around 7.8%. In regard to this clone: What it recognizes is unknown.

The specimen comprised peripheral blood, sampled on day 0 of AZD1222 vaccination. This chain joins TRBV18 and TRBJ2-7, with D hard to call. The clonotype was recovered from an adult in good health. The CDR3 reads CASSPRVYEQYF. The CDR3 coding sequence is TGTGCCAGCTCACCAAGGGTTTACGAGCAGTACTTC.